Listed here are 2 T cell receptor beta chains from one sample, sequenced in a study of blood T cell repertoires in COVID-19. This table comes from immunoSEQ multiplex PCR, and its TCRdb copy is limited to in-frame clones, with some not included. The sample shows roughly 260,000 clones, about 90% of them seen only once. Sequences were obtained from PBMCs or T cells enriched from blood (not recorded which). These receptors came from a woman aged 25 to 45 with acute COVID-19.

This clone showed up just a few times. The chain employs TRBV7-9 and TRBJ1-6; D gene uncertain. Germline-derived CDR1 and CDR2 are SEHNR and FQNEAQ (reference sequence). Trimming left V 4 bases short and J 7 bases short, with 11 bases between. The CDR3 is 14 amino acids. As DNA, the CDR3 is TGTGCCAGCAGCTCCTGGGCCCTAAATTCACCCCTCCACTTT. This translates into CASSSWALNSPLHF.

The rearrangement uses TRBV6-4 and TRBJ2-3; TRBD2 matches at 11 bases. The CDR3 runs to 14 residues. Germline V gene lookup returns CDR1 MRHNA and CDR2 SNTAGT. With V trimmed by 4 bases and J by 5 bases, 2 bases remained unmatched. The CDR3: CASSVTSGRDTQYF. Written as DNA, the CDR3 is TGTGCCAGCAGTGTCACTAGCGGGAGAGATACGCAGTATTTT.